The 21 T cell receptor beta chains listed next were all sequenced from one sample in a study of shared clonotypes between healthy human individuals. Profiling relied on immunoSEQ multiplex PCR, and the TCRdb table lists in-frame clones only, not all of them. The sample has about 2.4 million clones, around 90% seen once; the top ten hold roughly 0.13%. The sample was naive CD4+ T cells sorted from blood. The subset denotes: CD45RA+ positively selected. These receptor sequences come from a man aged 18 to 29 in good health.

The chain joins TRBV10-3 to TRBJ2-1, with D perhaps matching TRBD1 (5 bases). The CDR3 extends over 15 amino acids. Germline CDR1 ENHRY, CDR2 SYGVKD. Trimming pared 3 bases from V and 4 bases from J, leaving 13 bases between. The CDR3 DNA reads as TGTGCCATCAGTGATCTAGGGCAGGGATACAATGAGCAGTTCTTC. The encoded protein is CAISDLGQGYNEQFF.

J is TRBJ2-1 and V is TRBV6-1; D gene unclear. Trimming cost V 3 bases and J 6 bases, with 6 bases left between them. CDR3 length: 12 residues. Germline CDR1 reads MNHNS; CDR2 reads SASEGT. CDR3 region: CASSDLSNEQFF. The CDR3 bases are TGTGCCAGCAGTGACCTTAGCAATGAGCAGTTCTTC.

V usage is TRBV9 and J usage is TRBJ2-5; possible D gene TRBD1, 5 bases. V was clipped by 4 bases and J by 4 bases, with 17 bases between them. This CDR3 comprises 15 residues. Germline loops: CDR1 SGDLS, CDR2 YYNGEE. Here the CDR3 DNA reads TGTGCCAGCAGCCCACATCAGGGCACCGCAGAGACCCAGTACTTC. Protein sequence: CASSPHQGTAETQYF.

CDR3 in amino acids: CAWSPRRRTSALARSGIQYF. CDR3 DNA sequence: TGTGCCTGGAGCCCCAGACGCCGGACTAGCGCTTTAGCCAGGTCGGGCATTCAGTACTTC. This chain connects TRBV30 to TRBJ2-4, with 9 bases that match TRBD2. CDR3 length equals 20 residues. After removal of 3 bases from V and 9 bases from J, the junction contained 27 bases not matched to a gene. Germline assignment: CDR1 GTSNPN and CDR2 SVGIG (reference sequence). Drawing the rest from reference TRBV30 and TRBJ2-4, the complete variable domain is SQTIHQWPATLVQPVGSPLSLECTVEGTSNPNLYWYRQAAGRGLQLLFYSVGIGQISSEVPQNLSASRPQDRQFILSSKKLLLSDSGFYLCAWSPRRRTSALARSGIQYFGAGTRLSVL.

This chain joins TRBV5-6 and TRBJ1-5; TRBD1 matches at 7 bases. V lost 0 bases to trimming and J lost 5 bases; unmatched junction nucleotides: 8. There are 16 residues in the CDR3. CDR1 is SGHDT and CDR2 is YYEEEE in the germline V gene. In DNA form, the CDR3 reads TGTGCCAGCAGCTTGGTCGACAGGGTTGAATATCAGCCCCAGCATTTT. Its translation is CASSLVDRVEYQPQHF. The whole variable domain, filled in from reference TRBV5-6 and TRBJ1-5, reads DAGVTQSPTHLIKTRGQQVTLRCSPKSGHDTVSWYQQALGQGPQFIFQYYEEEERQRGNFPDRFSGHQFPNYSSELNVNALLLGDSALYLCASSLVDRVEYQPQHFGDGTRLSIL.

The chain couples TRBV15 to TRBJ2-7; D not resolved. The CDR3 length is 14 residues. With 5 bases removed from V and 3 bases from J, the gap between germline ends came to 14 bases. Looked up from germline, CDR1 is LNHNV and CDR2 is YYDKDF (reference sequence). CDR3 coding DNA: TGTGCCACCAGCCCCCGCGAGGCCAACTACGAGCAGTACTTC. It is translated as CATSPREANYEQYF.

The V gene is TRBV28, the J gene TRBJ1-5; no clear D gene. CDR3 length: 15 amino acids. The germline V gene encodes CDR1 MDHEN and CDR2 SYDVKM. The germline V and J ends were trimmed by 2 bases and 5 bases, with 13 bases remaining between them. The CDR3 loop reads CASSLDTGKYQPQHF. DNA for the CDR3: TGTGCCAGCAGTTTAGATACGGGCAAGTATCAGCCCCAGCATTTT. Complete variable domain (other parts from reference TRBV28 and TRBJ1-5): DVKVTQSSRYLVKRTGEKVFLECVQDMDHENMFWYRQDPGLGLRLIYFSYDVKMKEKGDIPEGYSVSREKKERFSLILESASTNQTSMYLCASSLDTGKYQPQHFGDGTRLSIL.

V gene TRBV14 combines with J gene TRBJ2-1; maybe TRBD2 (7 bases). The germline V and J ends were trimmed by 0 bases and 10 bases, with 16 bases remaining between them. Germline assignment: CDR1 SGHDN and CDR2 FVKESK. The CDR3 extends over 15 amino acids. The CDR3 DNA sequence: TGTGCCAGCAGCCAAGATCTGGCGGGGGCTGGCGAGCAGTTCTTC. Translated, it gives CASSQDLAGAGEQFF.

This CDR3 is CASSAHGTAQETQYF. The CDR3 region has the DNA TGTGCCAGCAGCGCCCACGGGACAGCCCAAGAGACCCAGTACTTC. This rearrangement joins TRBV7-9 to TRBJ2-5, with TRBD1 identical over 7 bases. This CDR3 region has 15 residues. Germline CDR1 is SEHNR and CDR2 is FQNEAQ (reference sequence). Trimming at V came to 5 bases and at J to 1 base, leaving 7 bases not matched to a gene. The full variable domain, completed using reference TRBV7-9 and TRBJ2-5, is DTGVSQNPRHKITKRGQNVTFRCDPISEHNRLYWYRQTLGQGPEFLTYFQNEAQLEKSRLLSDRFSAERPKGSFSTLEIQRTEQGDSAMYLCASSAHGTAQETQYFGPGTRLLVL.

The chain employs TRBV7-8 and TRBJ2-5, with TRBD1 identical over 9 bases. With V trimmed by 5 bases and J by 4 bases, 11 bases remained unmatched. Germline V gene data show CDR1 as SGHVS and CDR2 as FQNEAQ. The CDR3 sequence is 16 residues long. The CDR3 DNA follows: TGTGCCAGCAGCCCCCGGGACAGGGCCGGGCGAGAGACCCAGTACTTC. It encodes CASSPRDRAGRETQYF.

This chain joins TRBV9 and TRBJ1-4; 11 bases match TRBD1. The ends lost 4 bases at V and 8 bases at J; junction bases unmatched: 10. CDR3 length: 16 residues. Per germline, CDR1 SGDLS and CDR2 YYNGEE. The CDR3 DNA reads as TGTGCCAGCAGCCAGACGGGACAGGGGGTAGGCGAAAAACTGTTTTTT. This encodes CASSQTGQGVGEKLFF.

This chain connects TRBV4-1 to TRBJ1-1; D not resolved. The V end was cut by 0 bases, the J end by 7 bases, with 15 bases between. The CDR3 spans 15 residues. Germline lookup yields CDR1 MGHRA and CDR2 YSYEKL. The CDR3 DNA follows: TGCGCCAGCAGCCAAGATCGCGTCGGGCGAGGTGAAGCTTTCTTT. Its protein is CASSQDRVGRGEAFF.

As concerns this clone: Other DNA sequences in this specimen translate into the identical CDR3. This rearrangement joins TRBV10-3 to TRBJ1-5; D remains unclear. V lost 8 bases and J 2 bases, leaving 10 bases between the germline ends. This CDR3 contains 13 residues. CDR1 ENHRY and CDR2 SYGVKD come from the germline V gene. The CDR3 DNA sequence: TGTGCCATCTCCGGAGGCGGCAATCAGCCCCAGCATTTT. It specifies CAISGGGNQPQHF.

The chain has TRBV7-9 and TRBJ2-5; tentatively, D is TRBD1 or TRBD2 (5 bases each). CDR3 length: 14 amino acids. V was trimmed by 5 bases and J by 3 bases, leaving 13 bases between them. Germline CDR1 is SEHNR and CDR2 is FQNEAQ (reference sequence). Here the CDR3 DNA reads TGTGCCAGCAGCCTCGGAATGGGGGAAGAGACCCAGTACTTC. Translated, it gives CASSLGMGEETQYF.

The chain employs TRBV19 and TRBJ2-3; D gene unclear. This CDR3 comprises 12 residues. Germline CDR1 is LNHDA and CDR2 is SQIVND (reference sequence). The V end lost 5 bases, the J end lost 5 bases, and 8 bases lay between the germline ends. The CDR3 DNA sequence: TGTGCCAGTAGTGTTCTGGGAGATACGCAGTATTTT. It encodes CASSVLGDTQYF.

The chain uses TRBV7-2 and TRBJ1-1, with D possibly matching TRBD1 (6 bases). The CDR3 runs 17 residues. The germline CDR1 and CDR2 sequences are SGHTA and FQGNSA. The V and J ends lost 0 bases and 1 base respectively, with 15 bases between them. CDR3 loop: CASSLAPRGVRNTEAFF. CDR3 in DNA: TGTGCCAGCAGCTTAGCCCCCAGGGGAGTGAGGAACACTGAAGCTTTCTTT.

This chain connects TRBV7-2 to TRBJ1-1; 9 bases line up with TRBD1. The germline gives CDR1 SGHTA, CDR2 FQGNSA. With V trimmed by 4 bases and J by 1 base, 4 bases remained unmatched. CDR3 size: 15 residues. The CDR3 region is CASSSQGARNTEAFF. The CDR3 DNA follows: TGTGCCAGCAGCTCACAGGGGGCCCGGAACACTGAAGCTTTCTTT.

V usage is TRBV4-3 and J usage is TRBJ2-4; tentatively, D is TRBD2 (5 bases). CDR3 size: 16 residues. V shed 0 bases and J shed 1 base, with 10 bases lying between them. Germline V lookup: CDR1 LGHNA, CDR2 YSLEER. CDR3 loop: CASSQDQLAAKNIQYF. The CDR3 DNA sequence: TGCGCCAGCAGCCAAGATCAGTTAGCGGCCAAAAACATTCAGTACTTC.

The chain links TRBV7-9 to TRBJ2-3; D gene ambiguous. The CDR3 is 15 amino acids. Trimming shortened V by 3 bases and J by 0 bases, and 10 bases separated the two germline ends. Germline loops: CDR1 SEHNR, CDR2 FQNEAQ (reference sequence). The CDR3 nucleotides are TGTGCCAGCAGCTTCCCTGGCGCTAGCACAGATACGCAGTATTTT. It specifies CASSFPGASTDTQYF.

This chain uses TRBV7-2 with TRBJ2-1; 7 nucleotides line up with TRBD2. CDR3 length: 15 amino acids. Losses at the gene ends were 0 bases for V and 6 bases for J; bases not matched to a gene: 5. CDR1 and CDR2 (germline): SGHTA, FQGNSA. The CDR3: CASSLASGYPNEQFF. DNA for the CDR3: TGTGCCAGCAGCTTAGCTAGCGGGTACCCCAATGAGCAGTTCTTC.

This chain joins TRBV30 and TRBJ2-5; weak D call: TRBD2 (7 bases). Trimming shortened V by 3 bases and J by 5 bases, and 22 bases separated the two germline ends. This CDR3 comprises 16 residues. The germline CDR1 and CDR2 sequences are GTSNPN and SVGIG (reference sequence). The CDR3 DNA follows: TGTGCCTGGAGCTCCCTGAGGGGAGGGGGGACGGAGACCCAGTACTTC. Protein: CAWSSLRGGGTETQYF.